This section outlines one T cell receptor (beta chain) sequence together with its context. The source of the sample is a study of T cell changes during pregnancy in multiple sclerosis. The repertoire was sequenced with immunoSEQ multiplex PCR; TCRdb's copy has only in-frame clones and lacks some. The sample has roughly 100,000 clones, approximately 93% seen once. Germline V gene data show CDR1 as KGHSH and CDR2 as LQKENI. Trimming removed 2 bases from V and 7 bases from J, with 9 bases in between. CDR3 length equals 14 residues. Material: peripheral blood, obtained after pregnancy. The chain combines TRBV18 with TRBJ1-6; no clear D. The clonotype was recovered from a female donor with multiple sclerosis, enrolled in a pregnancy study. CDR3 sequence reads: CASSPTEENSPLHF. The CDR3 DNA reads as TGTGCCAGCTCACCAACGGAGGAGAATTCACCCCTCCACTTT.